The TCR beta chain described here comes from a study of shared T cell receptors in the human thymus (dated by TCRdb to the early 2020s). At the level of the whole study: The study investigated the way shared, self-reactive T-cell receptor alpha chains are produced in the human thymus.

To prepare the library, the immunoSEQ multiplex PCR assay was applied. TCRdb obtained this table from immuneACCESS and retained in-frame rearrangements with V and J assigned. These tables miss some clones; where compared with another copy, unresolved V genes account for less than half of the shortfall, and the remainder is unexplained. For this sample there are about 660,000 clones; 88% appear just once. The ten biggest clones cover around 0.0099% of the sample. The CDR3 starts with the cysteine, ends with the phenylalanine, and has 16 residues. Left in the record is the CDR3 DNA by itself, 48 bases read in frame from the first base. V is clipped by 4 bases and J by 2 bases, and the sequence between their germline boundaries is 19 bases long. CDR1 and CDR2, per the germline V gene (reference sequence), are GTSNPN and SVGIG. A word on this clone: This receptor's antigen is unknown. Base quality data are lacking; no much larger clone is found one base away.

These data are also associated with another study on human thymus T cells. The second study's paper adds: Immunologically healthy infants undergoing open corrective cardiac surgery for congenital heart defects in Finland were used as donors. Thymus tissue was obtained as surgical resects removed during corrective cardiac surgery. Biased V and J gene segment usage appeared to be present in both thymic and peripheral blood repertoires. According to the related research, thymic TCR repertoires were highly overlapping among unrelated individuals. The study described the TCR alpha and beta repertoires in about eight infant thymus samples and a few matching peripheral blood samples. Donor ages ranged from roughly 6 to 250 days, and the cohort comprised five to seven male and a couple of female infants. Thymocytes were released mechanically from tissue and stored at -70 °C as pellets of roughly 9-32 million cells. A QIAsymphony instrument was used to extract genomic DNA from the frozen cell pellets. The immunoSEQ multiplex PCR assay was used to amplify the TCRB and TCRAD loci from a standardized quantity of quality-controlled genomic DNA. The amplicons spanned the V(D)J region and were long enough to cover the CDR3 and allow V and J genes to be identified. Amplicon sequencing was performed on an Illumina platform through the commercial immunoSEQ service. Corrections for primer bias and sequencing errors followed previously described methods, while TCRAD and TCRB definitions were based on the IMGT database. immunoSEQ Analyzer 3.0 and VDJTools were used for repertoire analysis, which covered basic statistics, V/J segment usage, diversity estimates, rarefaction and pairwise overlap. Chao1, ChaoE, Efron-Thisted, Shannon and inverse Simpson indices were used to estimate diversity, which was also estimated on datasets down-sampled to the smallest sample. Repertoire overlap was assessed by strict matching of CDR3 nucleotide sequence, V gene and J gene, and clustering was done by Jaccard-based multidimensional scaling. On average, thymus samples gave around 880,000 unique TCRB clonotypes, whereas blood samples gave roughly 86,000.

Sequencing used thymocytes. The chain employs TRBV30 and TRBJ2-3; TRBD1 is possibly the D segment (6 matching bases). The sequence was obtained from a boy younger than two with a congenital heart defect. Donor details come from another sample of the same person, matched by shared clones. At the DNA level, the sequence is TGTGCCTGGACCGGATGGGGGCGGCATAACACAGATACGCAGTATTTT. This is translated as CAWTGWGRHNTDTQYF.